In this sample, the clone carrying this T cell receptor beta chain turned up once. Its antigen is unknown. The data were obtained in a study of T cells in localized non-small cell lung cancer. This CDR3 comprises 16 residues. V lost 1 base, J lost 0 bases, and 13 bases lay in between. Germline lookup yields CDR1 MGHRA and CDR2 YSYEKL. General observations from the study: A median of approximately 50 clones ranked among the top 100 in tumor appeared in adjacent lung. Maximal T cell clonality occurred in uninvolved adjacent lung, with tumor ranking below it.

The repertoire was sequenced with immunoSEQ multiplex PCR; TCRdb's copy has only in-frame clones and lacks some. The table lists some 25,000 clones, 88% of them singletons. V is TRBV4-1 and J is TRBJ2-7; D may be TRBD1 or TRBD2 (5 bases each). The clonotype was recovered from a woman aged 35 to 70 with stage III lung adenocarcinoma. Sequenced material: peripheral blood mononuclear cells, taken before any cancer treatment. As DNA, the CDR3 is TGCGCCAGCAGCCAAGCACCGGGACGCGTCTCCTACGAGCAGTACTTC. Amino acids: CASSQAPGRVSYEQYF.